Each of the 11 T cell receptor beta chains below was sequenced from the same sample in a study of T cells after yellow fever vaccination. One entry per CDR3 protein, called by TCRdb with MiXCR from the 5' RACE reads. The sample lists just under 600,000 distinct CDR3 sequences, roughly 13% occurring once. This material consisted of PBMCs, taken on the day of the yellow fever booster vaccination. Every receptor here comes from a man aged 25-45 years who received the YFV17D yellow fever vaccine.

The chain joins TRBV20-1 to TRBJ2-3; D may be TRBD2 (6 bases). This CDR3 region has 13 residues. Per the germline V gene, CDR1 is DFQATT and CDR2 is SNEGSKA (reference sequence). V shed 3 bases and J shed 3 bases, with 10 bases lying between them. The CDR3 loop is CSASGSGTDTQYF. Here the CDR3 DNA reads TGCAGTGCTAGCGGGAGCGGTACAGATACGCAGTATTTT.

V usage is TRBV7-6 and J usage is TRBJ2-2, with D possibly matching TRBD2 (5 bases). Germline V CDR1 and CDR2: SGHVS, FNYEAQ. Trimming left V 5 bases short and J 3 bases short, with 13 bases between. The CDR3 contains 15 residues. The CDR3 coding sequence is TGTGCCAGCAGCCCCGGGGTTCTTTACACCGGGGAGCTGTTTTTT. Amino acid sequence: CASSPGVLYTGELFF.

This clonotype turned up a few times. The chain is built from TRBV7-8 and TRBJ2-3, with TRBD2 matching 11 bases. This CDR3 is 14 amino acids long. Germline loops: CDR1 SGHVS, CDR2 FQNEAQ. With V trimmed by 6 bases and J by 7 bases, 6 bases remained unmatched. CDR3 loop: CASSTSGSSYTQYF. Here the CDR3 DNA reads TGTGCCAGCAGTACTAGCGGGAGCTCCTATACGCAGTATTTT.

The table lists this clonotype with many counts. The chain employs TRBV6-5 and TRBJ2-5; TRBD2 matches 8 bases. The junction had 6 bases not matched to a gene; V was cut back by 4 bases and J by 5 bases. Germline CDR1 is MNHEY and CDR2 is SVGAGI. CDR3 length: 14 amino acids. CDR3: CASSLRERGETQYF. The CDR3 nucleotides are TGTGCCAGCAGTTTGCGGGAGCGGGGGGAGACCCAGTACTTC.

This clonotype was counted at least ten times. At one boundary the junction diverges from the germline segment, which might be a read error. The V call is TRBV7-2, the J call TRBJ2-3; 8 positions match TRBD2. The CDR3 covers 13 residues. Germline lookup yields CDR1 SGHTA and CDR2 FQGNSA. CDR3 nucleotides: TGTGCCAGCAGCGTAGCGGGAACAGATACGCAGTATTTT. Amino acids: CASSVAGTDTQYF.

In nucleotides, the CDR3 is TGTGCCAGCAGCCAAGACCAGGGGTATAATTCACCCCTCCACTTT. Amino acids: CASSQDQGYNSPLHF. V usage is TRBV3-1 and J usage is TRBJ1-6; D perhaps matches TRBD1 (6 bases). The CDR3 contains 15 residues. V gave up 0 bases and J gave up 4 bases, with 7 bases separating them. Germline lookup yields CDR1 LGHDT and CDR2 YNNKEL (reference sequence).

The sample holds a few counts of this clonotype. The gene calls are TRBV20-1 and TRBJ2-1; TRBD1 is a possible D gene (5 bases). This CDR3 is built from 14 residues. Germline V gene lookup returns CDR1 DFQATT and CDR2 SNEGSKA (reference sequence). V dropped 3 bases and J dropped 8 bases, with 17 bases sitting between them. CDR3 coding DNA: TGCAGTGCTAGGGGGCTAACTTTAGCATATGAGCAGTTCTTC. Encoded protein: CSARGLTLAYEQFF.

This clonotype has ten or more counts. This chain joins TRBV6-5 and TRBJ2-7, with D perhaps TRBD2 (5 bases). Germline V gives CDR1 MNHEY, CDR2 SVGAGI. The CDR3 has 12 amino acids. The ends were cut back, 6 bases at V and 10 bases at J, with 16 bases in the middle. The CDR3 bases are TGTGCCAGCAGGGGGAGTTTGGGGTACCAGTACTTC. Translation gives CASRGSLGYQYF.

The V gene is TRBV5-1, the J gene TRBJ1-1; no reliable D call. The CDR3 runs 15 residues. The V end was cut by 0 bases, the J end by 0 bases, with 9 bases between. The germline V gene encodes CDR1 SGHRS and CDR2 YFSETQ. CDR3 sequence reads: CASSLGGGLNTEAFF. In nucleotides, the CDR3 is TGCGCCAGCAGCTTGGGTGGTGGGCTGAACACTGAAGCTTTCTTT.

This chain connects TRBV4-3 to TRBJ2-7; 9 nucleotides match TRBD2. CDR1 LGHNA and CDR2 YSLEER come from the germline V gene. The CDR3 runs 14 residues. V was clipped by 0 bases and J by 6 bases; unmatched bases: 3. Here the CDR3 reads CASSQEVAGVEQYF. In DNA, the CDR3 is TGCGCCAGCAGCCAAGAGGTAGCGGGAGTCGAGCAGTACTTC.

V is TRBV19 and J is TRBJ1-4; D uncertain. Germline V lookup: CDR1 LNHDA, CDR2 SQIVND (reference sequence). Trimming shortened V by 3 bases and J by 1 base, and 9 bases separated the two germline ends. The CDR3 covers 15 residues. In DNA form, the CDR3 reads TGTGCCAGTAGTATTTTGGCAAGAACTAATGAAAAACTGTTTTTT. Its translation is CASSILARTNEKLFF.